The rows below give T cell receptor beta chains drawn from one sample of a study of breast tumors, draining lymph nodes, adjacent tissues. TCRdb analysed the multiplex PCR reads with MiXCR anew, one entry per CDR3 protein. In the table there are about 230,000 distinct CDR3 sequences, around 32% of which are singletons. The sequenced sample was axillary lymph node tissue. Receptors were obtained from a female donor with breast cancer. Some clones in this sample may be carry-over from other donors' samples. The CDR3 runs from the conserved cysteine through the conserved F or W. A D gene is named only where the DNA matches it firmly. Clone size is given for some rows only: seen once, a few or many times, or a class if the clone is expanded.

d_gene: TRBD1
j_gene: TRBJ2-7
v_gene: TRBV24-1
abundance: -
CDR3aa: CATRSTGELEQYF
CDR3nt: TGTGCCACCAGGTCGACAGGGGAACTCGAGCAGTACTTC

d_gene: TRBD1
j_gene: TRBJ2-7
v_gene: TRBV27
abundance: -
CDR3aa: CASKGGQGAVYEQYF
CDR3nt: TGTGCCAGCAAAGGAGGACAGGGGGCTGTGTACGAGCAGTACTTC

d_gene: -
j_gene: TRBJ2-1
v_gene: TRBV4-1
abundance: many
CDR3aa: CASSQGFGPPEGDEQFF
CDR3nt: TGCGCCAGCAGCCAGGGTTTTGGACCCCCTGAAGGCGATGAGCAGTTCTTC

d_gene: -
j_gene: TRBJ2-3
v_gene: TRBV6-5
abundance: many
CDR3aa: CASTRESGGSTDTQYF
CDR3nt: TGTGCCAGCACGAGGGAGAGCGGAGGTTCAACAGATACGCAGTATTTT

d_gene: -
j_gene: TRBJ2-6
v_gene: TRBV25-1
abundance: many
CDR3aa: CASSESAGGANVLTF
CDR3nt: TGTGCCAGCAGTGAATCGGCGGGAGGGGCCAACGTCCTGACTTTC

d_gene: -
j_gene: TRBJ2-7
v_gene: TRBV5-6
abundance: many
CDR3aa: CASSLAFGTKPYEQYF
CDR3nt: TGTGCCAGCAGCTTGGCCTTTGGGACGAAACCCTACGAGCAGTACTTC

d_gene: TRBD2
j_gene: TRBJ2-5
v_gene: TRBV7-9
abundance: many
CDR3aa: CASRFALAGEETQYF
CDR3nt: TGTGCCAGCAGATTTGCACTAGCGGGGGAAGAGACCCAGTACTTC

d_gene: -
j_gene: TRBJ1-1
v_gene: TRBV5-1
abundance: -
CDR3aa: CATRTTTGNTEAFF
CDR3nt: TGCGCCACCCGCACTACAACAGGGAACACTGAAGCTTTCTTT

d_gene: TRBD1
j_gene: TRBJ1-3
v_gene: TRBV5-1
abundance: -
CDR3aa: CASSLAGTAGNTIYF
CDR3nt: TGCGCCAGCAGCTTGGCCGGGACAGCTGGAAACACCATATATTTT

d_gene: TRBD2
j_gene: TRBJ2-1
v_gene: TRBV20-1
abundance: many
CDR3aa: CSARDFMREASYNEQFF
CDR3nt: TGCAGTGCTAGAGATTTTATGCGGGAGGCTTCCTACAATGAGCAGTTCTTC

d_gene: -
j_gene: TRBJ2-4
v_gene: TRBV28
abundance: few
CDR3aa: CASAYREGGKNIQYF
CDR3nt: TGTGCCAGCGCATACAGGGAAGGAGGGAAAAACATTCAGTACTTC

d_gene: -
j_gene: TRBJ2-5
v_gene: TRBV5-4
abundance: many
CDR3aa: CASSASKTQETQYF
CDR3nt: TGTGCCAGCAGCGCCTCGAAAACTCAAGAGACCCAGTACTTC

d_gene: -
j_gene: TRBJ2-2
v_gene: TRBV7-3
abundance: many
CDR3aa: CASSLERTGELFF
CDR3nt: TGTGCCAGCAGCTTAGAGCGGACCGGGGAGCTGTTTTTT

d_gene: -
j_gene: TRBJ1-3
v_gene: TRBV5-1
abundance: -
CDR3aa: CASSEIGVAGNAIYF
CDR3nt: TGCGCCAGCAGCGAGATAGGGGTCGCTGGAAACGCCATATATTTT

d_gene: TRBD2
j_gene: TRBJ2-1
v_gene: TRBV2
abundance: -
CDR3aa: CASILPGLAEGGEQFF
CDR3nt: TGTGCCAGCATCCTACCGGGACTAGCGGAGGGGGGTGAGCAGTTCTTC

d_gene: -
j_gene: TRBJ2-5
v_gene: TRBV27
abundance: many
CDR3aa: CASSSFDRHQETQYF
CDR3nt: TGTGCCAGCAGTTCGTTCGACAGACACCAAGAGACCCAGTACTTC

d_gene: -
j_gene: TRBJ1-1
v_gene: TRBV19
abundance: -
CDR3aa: CASSIVQNTEAFF
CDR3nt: TGTGCCAGTAGTATCGTGCAGAACACTGAAGCTTTCTTT

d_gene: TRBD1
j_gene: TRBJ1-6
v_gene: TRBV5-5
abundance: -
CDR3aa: CASRLGAGTDNSPLHF
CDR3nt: TGTGCCAGCAGACTCGGCGCCGGGACAGATAATTCACCCCTCCACTTT

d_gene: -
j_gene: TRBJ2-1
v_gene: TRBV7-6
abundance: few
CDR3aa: CASSLAASLQNGQFF
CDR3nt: TGTGCCAGCAGTTTAGCGGCGAGCTTACAAAATGGGCAGTTCTTC

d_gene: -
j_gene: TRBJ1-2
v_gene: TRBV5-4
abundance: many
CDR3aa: CASSLKGDNYGYTF
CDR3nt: TGTGCCAGCAGCTTGAAGGGGGATAACTATGGCTACACCTTC

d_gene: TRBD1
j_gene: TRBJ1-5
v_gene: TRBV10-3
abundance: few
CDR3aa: CASRTGGRNQPQHF
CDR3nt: TGTGCCAGTAGGACAGGGGGCAGGAATCAGCCCCAGCATTTT

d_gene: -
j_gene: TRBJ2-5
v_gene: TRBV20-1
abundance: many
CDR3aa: CSAEGQGLGRSYQETQYF
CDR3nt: TGCAGTGCTGAGGGACAGGGACTAGGAAGGAGTTACCAAGAGACCCAGTACTTC

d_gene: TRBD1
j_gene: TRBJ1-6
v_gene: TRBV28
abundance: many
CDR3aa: CASSFRGNNSPLHF
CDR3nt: TGTGCCAGCAGTTTCAGGGGGAATAATTCACCCCTCCACTTT

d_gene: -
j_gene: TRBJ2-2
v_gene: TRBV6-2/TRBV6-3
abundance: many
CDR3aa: CASNWYDVNTGELFF
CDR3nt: TGTGCCAGCAACTGGTACGACGTTAACACCGGGGAGCTGTTTTTT